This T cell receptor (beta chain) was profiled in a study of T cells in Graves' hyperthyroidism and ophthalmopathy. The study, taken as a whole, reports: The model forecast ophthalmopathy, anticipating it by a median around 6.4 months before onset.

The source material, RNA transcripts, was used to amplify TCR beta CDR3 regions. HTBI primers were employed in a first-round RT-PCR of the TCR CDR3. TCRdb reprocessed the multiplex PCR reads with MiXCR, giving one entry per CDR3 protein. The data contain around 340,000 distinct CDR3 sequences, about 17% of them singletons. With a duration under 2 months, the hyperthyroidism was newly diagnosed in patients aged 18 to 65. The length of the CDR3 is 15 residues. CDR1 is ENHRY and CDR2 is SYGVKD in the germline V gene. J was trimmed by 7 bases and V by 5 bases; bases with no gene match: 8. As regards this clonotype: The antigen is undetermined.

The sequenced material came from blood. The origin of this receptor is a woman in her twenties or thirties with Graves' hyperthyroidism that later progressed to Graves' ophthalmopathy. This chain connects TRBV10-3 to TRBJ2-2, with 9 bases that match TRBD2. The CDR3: CAISPASGVDGELFF. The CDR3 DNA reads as TGTGCCATCAGTCCTGCTAGCGGGGTCGACGGGGAGCTGTTTTTT.